This entry concerns a single T cell receptor (beta chain). CDR1 SGHVS and CDR2 FNYEAQ come from the germline V gene. The CDR3 spans 16 residues. The ends lost 4 bases at V and 3 bases at J; junction bases unmatched: 7. The PCR used 60 Vbeta and 13 Jbeta primers. Sequencing used immunoSEQ multiplex PCR; TCRdb keeps in-frame clones, though not all of them. The repertoire holds roughly 300,000 clones, with just over 85% as singletons. The data belong to a study of cytomegalovirus exposure and HLA in healthy donors. The TCR sequence derives from a man aged 40-50 years in good health and CMV-seropositive. V gene TRBV7-6 combines with J gene TRBJ2-3, with 10 nucleotides matching TRBD2. The sample taken for sequencing was PBMCs. The chain's CDR3 is CASSSDFSGRTDTQYF. Here the CDR3 DNA reads TGTGCCAGCAGCTCTGACTTTAGCGGGAGGACAGATACGCAGTATTTT.